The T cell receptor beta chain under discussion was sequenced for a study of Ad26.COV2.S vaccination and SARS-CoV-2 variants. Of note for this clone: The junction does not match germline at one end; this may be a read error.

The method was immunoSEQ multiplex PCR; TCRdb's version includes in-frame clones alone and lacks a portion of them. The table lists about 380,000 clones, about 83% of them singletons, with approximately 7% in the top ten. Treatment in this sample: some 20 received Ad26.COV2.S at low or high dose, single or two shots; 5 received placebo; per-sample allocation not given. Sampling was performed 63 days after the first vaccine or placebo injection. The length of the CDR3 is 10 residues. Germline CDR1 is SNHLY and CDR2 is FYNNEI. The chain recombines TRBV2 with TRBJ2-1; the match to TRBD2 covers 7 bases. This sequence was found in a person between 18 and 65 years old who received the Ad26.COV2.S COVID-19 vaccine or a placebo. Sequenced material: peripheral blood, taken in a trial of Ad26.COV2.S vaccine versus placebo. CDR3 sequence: CADGGELEVF. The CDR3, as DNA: TGTGCGGATGGGGGGGAACTAGAGGTCTTC. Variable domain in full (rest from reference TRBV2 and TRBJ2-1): EPEVTQTPSHQVTQMGQEVILRCVPISNHLYFYWYRQILGQKVEFLVSFYNNEISEKSEIFDDQFSVERPDGSNFTLKIRSTKLEDSAMYFCADGGELEVFGPGTRLTVL.